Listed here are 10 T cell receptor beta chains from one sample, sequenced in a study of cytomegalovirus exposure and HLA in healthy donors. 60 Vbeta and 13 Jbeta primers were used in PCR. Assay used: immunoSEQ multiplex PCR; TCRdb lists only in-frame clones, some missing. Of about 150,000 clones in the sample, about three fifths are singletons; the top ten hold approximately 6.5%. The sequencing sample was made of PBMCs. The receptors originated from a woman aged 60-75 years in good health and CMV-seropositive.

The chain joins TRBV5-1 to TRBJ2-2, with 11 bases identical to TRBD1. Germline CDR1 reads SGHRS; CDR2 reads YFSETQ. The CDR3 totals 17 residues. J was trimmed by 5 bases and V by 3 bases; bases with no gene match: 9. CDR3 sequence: CASSSLRTGGETGELFF. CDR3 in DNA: TGCGCCAGCAGCTCATTAAGGACAGGGGGCGAAACCGGGGAGCTGTTTTTT.

In DNA form, the CDR3 reads TGTGCCATCAGTGTAATGGGACTTATCTCTGGAAACACCATATATTTT. Protein sequence: CAISVMGLISGNTIYF. The rearrangement uses TRBV10-3 and TRBJ1-3, with D possibly TRBD1 on 5 matching bases. The length of the CDR3 is 16 residues. Germline V gene data show CDR1 as ENHRY and CDR2 as SYGVKD. V was shortened by 4 bases and J by 0 bases, with 13 bases between the two germline ends.

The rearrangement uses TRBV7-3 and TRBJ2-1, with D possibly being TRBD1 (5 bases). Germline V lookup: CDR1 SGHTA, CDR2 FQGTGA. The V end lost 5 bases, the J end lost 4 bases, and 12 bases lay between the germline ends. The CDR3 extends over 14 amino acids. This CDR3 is CASSKDMKYNEQFF. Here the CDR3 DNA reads TGTGCCAGCAGCAAGGACATGAAGTACAATGAGCAGTTCTTC.

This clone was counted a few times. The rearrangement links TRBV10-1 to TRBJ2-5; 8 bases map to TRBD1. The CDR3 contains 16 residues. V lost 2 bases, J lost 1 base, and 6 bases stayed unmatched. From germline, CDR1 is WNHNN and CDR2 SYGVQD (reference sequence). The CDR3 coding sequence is TGCGCCAGCAGTGAGACCGGGACAGGACTCCAAGAGACCCAGTACTTC. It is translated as CASSETGTGLQETQYF.

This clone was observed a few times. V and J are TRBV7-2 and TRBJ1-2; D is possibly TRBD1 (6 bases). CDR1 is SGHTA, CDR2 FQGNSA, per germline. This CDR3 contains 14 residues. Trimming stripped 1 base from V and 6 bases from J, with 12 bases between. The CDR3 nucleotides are TGTGCCAGCAGCTTAGGCAGGGAGGGGGATGGCTACACCTTC. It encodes CASSLGREGDGYTF.

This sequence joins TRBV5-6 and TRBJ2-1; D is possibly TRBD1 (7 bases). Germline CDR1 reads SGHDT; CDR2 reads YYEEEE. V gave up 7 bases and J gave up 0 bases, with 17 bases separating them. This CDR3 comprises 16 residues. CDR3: CASGRPGGSSYNEQFF. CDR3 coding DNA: TGTGCCAGCGGAAGACCAGGGGGGAGCTCCTACAATGAGCAGTTCTTC.

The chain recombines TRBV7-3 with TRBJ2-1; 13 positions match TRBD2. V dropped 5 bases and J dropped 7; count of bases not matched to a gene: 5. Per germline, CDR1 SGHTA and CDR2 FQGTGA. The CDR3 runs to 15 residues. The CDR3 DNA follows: TGTGCCAGCAGCCTCGGGACTAGCGGGATGAATGAGCAGTTCTTC. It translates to CASSLGTSGMNEQFF.

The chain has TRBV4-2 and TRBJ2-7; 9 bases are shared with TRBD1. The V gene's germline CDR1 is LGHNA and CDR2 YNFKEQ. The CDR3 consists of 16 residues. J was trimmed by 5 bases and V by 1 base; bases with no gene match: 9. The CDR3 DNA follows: TGTGCCAGCAGCCAAGCTAGGGGGACAGGGAGGCACGAGCAGTACTTC. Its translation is CASSQARGTGRHEQYF.

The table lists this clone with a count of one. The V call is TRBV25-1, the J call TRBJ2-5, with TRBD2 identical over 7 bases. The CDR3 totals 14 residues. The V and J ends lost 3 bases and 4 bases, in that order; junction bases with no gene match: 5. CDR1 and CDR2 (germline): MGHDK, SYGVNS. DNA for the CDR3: TGTGCCAGCAGTGACTTAGGGGAGGGAGAGACCCAGTACTTC. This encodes CASSDLGEGETQYF.

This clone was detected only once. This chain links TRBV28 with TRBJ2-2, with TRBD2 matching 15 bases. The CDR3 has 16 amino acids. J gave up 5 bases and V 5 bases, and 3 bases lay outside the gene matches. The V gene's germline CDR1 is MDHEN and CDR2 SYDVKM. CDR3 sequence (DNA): TGTGCCAGCAGTCTGGGACTAGCGGGGGGAACCGGGGAGCTGTTTTTT. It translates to CASSLGLAGGTGELFF.